This T cell receptor beta chain was sequenced during a study of blood T cell repertoires in COVID-19 (TCRdb year 2020). A note on the overall study: Samples from collaborators originated in the United States, Italy and Spain and spanned both the acute and convalescent phases of COVID-19. Subjects who had been exposed to COVID-19, were actively infected with it, or had recovered from it provided the deeply sampled blood TCRbeta repertoires that made up the dataset. A freely available public database, intended as a resource for researchers studying the immune response to SARS-CoV-2, is where the repertoires were released. The material from the prospective study consisted of cDNA or gDNA derived from T cells, B-cell-depleted T cells, or PBMCs. A de-identified subject ID, COVID-19 status, age in years and sex were almost always included in the sample metadata. Samples were obtained from the ongoing ImmuneRACE study (first 160 participants) and from approximately 1,200 subjects provided by 6 global collaborators. HLA class I and class II types, where available, came from metadata supplied by the sample provider rather than from assay-based typing.

The immunoSEQ Assay, a bias-controlled multiplex PCR, was used to amplify TCRbeta CDR3 regions from genomic DNA. As for how the authors treated the data: The number of nucleated cells in each sample was estimated by amplification of reference gene primers within the assay. Sequence reads were collapsed and filtered to measure the absolute abundance of every unique TCRbeta CDR3 rearrangement. For each sample, productive Simpson clonality was calculated as the square root of Simpson's diversity index across productive rearrangements. The table comes from immuneACCESS by way of TCRdb, which keeps in-frame sequences with V and J called. Part of the clones is missing from these tables; in studies checked, under half for an unresolved V gene and the rest for unknown reasons. V and J calls and clone size follow that table, whereas D and trimming were derived from the DNA. The table for this sample lists about 220,000 clones; roughly 85% of them were counted only once. The ten largest clones represent 3.6% of the sample.

Overall study outcomes, separate from this receptor: Clinical and demographic metadata were provided uncurated, with the amount varying by source and participant.

The collaborating institutions used their own protocols to collect whole blood in K2EDTA tubes. For TCRbeta analysis, collaborators shipped samples as frozen whole blood, isolated PBMCs, or DNA extracted from either of those sample types. On this clone itself: Which antigen it targets is not known. Within one base of it there is no much larger clone, and no base qualities were kept.

The CDR3 starts with the cysteine, ends with the phenylalanine, and has 15 residues. Left in the record is the CDR3 DNA by itself, 45 bases read in frame from the first base. Reading the germline V gene gives CDR1 SNHLY and CDR2 FYNNEI. V gives up 7 bases and J gives up 2 bases, and the segment between their germline ends measures 15 bases. The specimen was peripheral blood. This clonotype was sampled from a woman at least 80 years old with acute or convalescent COVID-19. Rearrangement joined TRBV2 to TRBJ1-3; the D gene assignment is ambiguous. The CDR3 corresponds to CASNGLRRAGNTIYF. The nucleotides read TGTGCCAGCAACGGACTCAGGAGGGCTGGAAACACCATATATTTT.